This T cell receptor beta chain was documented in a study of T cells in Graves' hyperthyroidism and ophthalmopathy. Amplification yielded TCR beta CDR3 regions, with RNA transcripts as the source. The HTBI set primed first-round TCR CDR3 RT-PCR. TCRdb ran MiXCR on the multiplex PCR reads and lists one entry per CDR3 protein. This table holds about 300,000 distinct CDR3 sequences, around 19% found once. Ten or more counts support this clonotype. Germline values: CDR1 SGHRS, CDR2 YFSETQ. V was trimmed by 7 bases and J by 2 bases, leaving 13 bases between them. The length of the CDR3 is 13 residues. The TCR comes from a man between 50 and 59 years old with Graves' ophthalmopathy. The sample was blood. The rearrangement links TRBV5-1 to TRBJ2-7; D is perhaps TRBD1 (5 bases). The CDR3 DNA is TGCGCCAGCTCCGACAGACGAGCCTACGAGCAGTACTTC. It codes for CASSDRRAYEQYF.